The present entry profiles one T cell receptor (beta chain) with its context. The source of the sample is a study of blood T cell repertoires in COVID-19. Study summary: Specimens from acute and convalescent COVID-19 originated in the United States, Italy and Spain. In each case, the material was cDNA or gDNA derived from T cells, B-cell-depleted T cells, or PBMCs.

The CDR3 consists of 13 residues. The germline V gene encodes CDR1 MNHEY and CDR2 SVGAGI. V was pared by 6 bases and J by 9 bases, with 8 bases of the junction left unmatched. Study processing details: Reference gene primer amplification gave estimated nucleated cell counts. Libraries were prepared by immunoSEQ multiplex PCR; TCRdb keeps only in-frame clonotypes and omits some of them. D and trimming come from the DNA, and the V and J calls and clone size come from that table. The sample holds roughly 38,000 clones; 65% to 85% are singletons and the top ten take roughly 40%. The chain joins TRBV6-5 to TRBJ1-5; 7 bases are a match to TRBD1. The TCR was taken from a man in his forties with active or convalescent COVID-19. The sample taken for sequencing was peripheral blood. CDR3 DNA sequence: TGTGCCAGCAGCGGGGACAGTGTCCGGCCCCAGCATTTT. Its protein is CASSGDSVRPQHF.